This T cell receptor (beta chain) was retrieved from a study of cytomegalovirus exposure and HLA in healthy donors. Both 60 Vbeta primers and 13 Jbeta primers went into the PCR. Profiling relied on immunoSEQ multiplex PCR, and the TCRdb table lists in-frame clones only, not all of them. The sample yields around 190,000 clones, almost 85% seen once. Germline V gives CDR1 MNHEY, CDR2 SMNVEV (reference sequence). Between the trimmed V and J ends, which lost 6 bases and 7 bases, there was a span of 21 bases. This CDR3 spans 15 amino acids. This sequence originates from a woman aged 45 to 65 in good health and CMV-seronegative. The rearrangement links TRBV27 to TRBJ2-5; tentative D call: TRBD1 (7 bases). The sequenced sample consisted of PBMCs. CDR3 nucleotides: TGTGCCAGCAGCCGGGCGGTAGGGCAGGGGGGGACCCAGTACTTC. Its translation: CASSRAVGQGGTQYF.